The rows below give T cell receptor beta chains drawn from one sample of a study of T cell repertoires in cytomegalovirus infection. These receptors' antigens are unknown. TCRdb recomputed calls from the reads with MiXCR, one row per CDR3 protein. The sample records some 800,000 distinct CDR3 sequences, about 27% being singletons. The sequenced sample was cultured CD8+ T cells from PBMCs, obtained from culture after CMV antigen stimulation. The receptors derive from a human donor in good health (CMV status not recorded). Some clones in this sample may be carry-over from other donors' samples. CDR3s include the opening cysteine and the closing phenylalanine or tryptophan. The order of the fields is J gene, D gene, clone size, V gene, CDR3 protein, CDR3 DNA. A D gene is named only where the DNA matches it firmly. Clone size is shown for a subset of rows, as once, few, many or a class of expanded clone.

j_gene: TRBJ1-5; d_gene: .; abundance: few; v_gene: TRBV12-3/TRBV12-4; CDR3aa: CASSSLGGGNQPQHF; CDR3nt: TGTGCCAGCAGTTCCCTCGGCGGCGGCAATCAGCCCCAGCATTTT
j_gene: TRBJ1-6; d_gene: .; abundance: few; v_gene: TRBV6-2/TRBV6-3; CDR3aa: CASSYRTGGDSPLHF; CDR3nt: TGTGCCAGCAGTTACCGTACAGGTGGGGATTCACCCCTCCACTTT
j_gene: TRBJ2-4; d_gene: .; abundance: .; v_gene: TRBV7-9; CDR3aa: CASSLTTEGLAKNIQYF; CDR3nt: TGTGCCAGCAGCTTAACGACAGAAGGTCTGGCCAAAAACATTCAGTACTTC
j_gene: TRBJ1-2; d_gene: TRBD1; abundance: few; v_gene: TRBV6-2/TRBV6-3; CDR3aa: CAIGTGNYGYTF; CDR3nt: TGTGCCATCGGGACAGGCAACTATGGCTACACCTTC
j_gene: TRBJ2-2; d_gene: .; abundance: few; v_gene: TRBV2; CDR3aa: CASILGGTNTGELFF; CDR3nt: TGTGCCAGCATCTTGGGGGGCACGAACACCGGGGAGCTGTTTTTT
j_gene: TRBJ1-2; d_gene: .; abundance: few; v_gene: TRBV7-9; CDR3aa: CASSLVYRNYGYTF; CDR3nt: TGTGCCAGCAGCTTAGTTTACAGAAACTATGGCTACACCTTC
j_gene: TRBJ1-5; d_gene: .; abundance: many; v_gene: TRBV4-2; CDR3aa: CASSQEVGMLDQPQHF; CDR3nt: TGTGCCAGCAGCCAAGAGGTAGGGATGCTGGATCAGCCCCAGCATTTT
j_gene: TRBJ1-5; d_gene: .; abundance: few; v_gene: TRBV7-9; CDR3aa: CASSTPLGLQSNQPQHF; CDR3nt: TGTGCCAGCAGCACTCCACTGGGGCTGCAAAGCAATCAGCCCCAGCATTTT
j_gene: TRBJ2-1; d_gene: .; abundance: .; v_gene: TRBV7-2; CDR3aa: CASSLGAPQFF; CDR3nt: TGTGCCAGCAGCCTAGGGGCCCCCCAGTTCTTC
j_gene: TRBJ2-4; d_gene: TRBD2; abundance: few; v_gene: TRBV12-3/TRBV12-4; CDR3aa: CASTLGLAGGAKNIQYF; CDR3nt: TGTGCCAGCACCCTAGGACTAGCGGGGGGTGCCAAAAACATTCAGTACTTC
j_gene: TRBJ2-5; d_gene: TRBD1; abundance: many; v_gene: TRBV9; CDR3aa: CASSAGQASGETQYF; CDR3nt: TGTGCCAGCAGCGCGGGACAGGCGTCGGGGGAGACCCAGTACTTC
j_gene: TRBJ2-7; d_gene: TRBD2; abundance: many; v_gene: TRBV7-2; CDR3aa: CASRPSSGGSYEQYF; CDR3nt: TGTGCCAGCAGACCTAGCAGCGGGGGATCCTACGAGCAGTACTTC
j_gene: TRBJ2-1; d_gene: .; abundance: few; v_gene: TRBV19; CDR3aa: CASSIKSLFVAGDNSYNEQFF; CDR3nt: TGTGCCAGTAGTATCAAGTCTCTTTTCGTGGCGGGGGACAACTCCTACAATGAGCAGTTCTTC
j_gene: TRBJ1-5; d_gene: .; abundance: .; v_gene: TRBV13; CDR3aa: CASSLTRNGNQPQHF; CDR3nt: TGTGCCAGCAGCTTAACGAGGAATGGCAATCAGCCCCAGCATTTT
j_gene: TRBJ2-7; d_gene: .; abundance: few; v_gene: TRBV7-9; CDR3aa: CASSWLEGSYEQYF; CDR3nt: TGTGCCAGCAGCTGGCTCGAGGGGAGCTACGAGCAGTACTTC
j_gene: TRBJ2-1; d_gene: .; abundance: many; v_gene: TRBV7-8; CDR3aa: CASSPDNSNEQFF; CDR3nt: TGTGCCAGCAGCCCAGACAACTCCAATGAGCAGTTCTTC
j_gene: TRBJ2-2; d_gene: TRBD1; abundance: .; v_gene: TRBV4-3; CDR3aa: CASSHGQGTGELFF; CDR3nt: TGCGCCAGCAGCCATGGACAGGGCACCGGGGAGCTGTTTTTT
j_gene: TRBJ1-5; d_gene: TRBD1; abundance: .; v_gene: TRBV29-1; CDR3aa: CSVQGDSNQPQHF; CDR3nt: TGCAGCGTTCAGGGGGATAGCAATCAGCCCCAGCATTTT
j_gene: TRBJ1-6; d_gene: .; abundance: few; v_gene: TRBV2; CDR3aa: CASWTSYNSPLHF; CDR3nt: TGTGCCAGCTGGACCTCTTATAATTCACCCCTCCACTTT
j_gene: TRBJ1-2; d_gene: .; abundance: .; v_gene: TRBV19; CDR3aa: CASSIYTRLGSEGYTF; CDR3nt: TGTGCCAGTAGTATATATACGCGCCTCGGTTCGGAAGGCTACACCTTC
j_gene: TRBJ1-1; d_gene: .; abundance: .; v_gene: TRBV3-1; CDR3aa: CASSQAQGPNTEAFF; CDR3nt: TGTGCCAGCAGCCAGGCCCAGGGACCGAACACTGAAGCTTTCTTT
j_gene: TRBJ2-7; d_gene: .; abundance: many; v_gene: TRBV7-2; CDR3aa: CASSWDPYSYEQYF; CDR3nt: TGTGCCAGCAGCTGGGACCCATACTCCTACGAGCAGTACTTC
j_gene: TRBJ2-3; d_gene: TRBD2; abundance: .; v_gene: TRBV4-1; CDR3aa: CASSERTSGWEGTQYF; CDR3nt: TGCGCCAGCAGCGAGCGGACTAGCGGGTGGGAGGGTACGCAGTATTTT
j_gene: TRBJ1-6; d_gene: TRBD1; abundance: few; v_gene: TRBV10-3; CDR3aa: CAISDFRTGPNSPLHF; CDR3nt: TGTGCCATCAGTGATTTCCGGACAGGGCCGAATTCACCCCTCCACTTT
j_gene: TRBJ2-1; d_gene: .; abundance: few; v_gene: TRBV7-8; CDR3aa: CASSDTSTEQFF; CDR3nt: TGTGCCAGCAGCGACACTAGCACTGAGCAGTTCTTC
j_gene: TRBJ2-3; d_gene: .; abundance: .; v_gene: TRBV14; CDR3aa: CASSQDLTTSTDTQYF; CDR3nt: TGTGCCAGCAGCCAAGATTTGACTACTAGCACAGATACGCAGTATTTT
j_gene: TRBJ1-5; d_gene: .; abundance: .; v_gene: TRBV15; CDR3aa: CATSRGGNGNQPQHF; CDR3nt: TGTGCCACCAGCAGAGGAGGAAACGGCAATCAGCCCCAGCATTTT
j_gene: TRBJ2-5; d_gene: TRBD1; abundance: .; v_gene: TRBV12-3/TRBV12-4; CDR3aa: CASSPTGQTQYF; CDR3nt: TGTGCCAGCAGCCCGACAGGGCAGACCCAGTACTTC
j_gene: TRBJ2-2; d_gene: TRBD2; abundance: .; v_gene: TRBV18; CDR3aa: CASLTSGPTGELFF; CDR3nt: TGTGCCAGCCTTACTAGCGGCCCCACCGGGGAGCTGTTTTTT
j_gene: TRBJ1-1; d_gene: .; abundance: few; v_gene: TRBV12-3/TRBV12-4; CDR3aa: CATSRDGGYTEAFF; CDR3nt: TGTGCCACCTCCCGGGACGGCGGGTACACTGAAGCTTTCTTT
j_gene: TRBJ2-4; d_gene: .; abundance: few; v_gene: TRBV6-5; CDR3aa: CAQIAKNIQYF; CDR3nt: TGTGCCCAAATAGCCAAAAACATTCAGTACTTC
j_gene: TRBJ1-2; d_gene: TRBD1; abundance: .; v_gene: TRBV11-2; CDR3aa: CASSLAPATGGVYGYTF; CDR3nt: TGTGCCAGCAGCTTAGCGCCCGCGACAGGGGGGGTCTATGGCTACACCTTC
j_gene: TRBJ1-1; d_gene: TRBD1; abundance: few; v_gene: TRBV27; CDR3aa: CASTPGQGNTEAFF; CDR3nt: TGTGCCAGCACCCCCGGACAGGGGAACACTGAAGCTTTCTTT
j_gene: TRBJ1-1; d_gene: .; abundance: few; v_gene: TRBV19; CDR3aa: CASKLDVGATEAFF; CDR3nt: TGTGCCAGTAAGCTGGACGTGGGGGCCACTGAAGCTTTCTTT
j_gene: TRBJ1-6; d_gene: .; abundance: .; v_gene: TRBV6-1; CDR3aa: CASSEIMSYNSPLHF; CDR3nt: TGTGCCAGCAGTGAAATAATGTCCTATAATTCACCCCTCCACTTT
j_gene: TRBJ2-5; d_gene: .; abundance: .; v_gene: TRBV7-8; CDR3aa: CASSRNSRETQYF; CDR3nt: TGTGCCAGCAGCCGAAATAGCCGGGAGACCCAGTACTTC
j_gene: TRBJ2-3; d_gene: TRBD1; abundance: .; v_gene: TRBV12-3/TRBV12-4; CDR3aa: CASSAEGAEQYF; CDR3nt: TGTGCCAGCAGCGCTGAGGGGGCCGAGCAGTATTTT
j_gene: TRBJ1-1; d_gene: TRBD1; abundance: few; v_gene: TRBV10-3; CDR3aa: CAISDGQGLNTEAFF; CDR3nt: TGTGCCATCAGTGACGGACAGGGTTTGAACACTGAAGCTTTCTTT
j_gene: TRBJ1-1; d_gene: TRBD1; abundance: .; v_gene: TRBV7-2; CDR3aa: CASIPRGGQGRLRDTEAFF; CDR3nt: TGTGCCAGCATCCCCCGGGGGGGACAGGGGCGGCTTCGGGACACTGAAGCTTTCTTT
j_gene: TRBJ2-6; d_gene: TRBD1; abundance: few; v_gene: TRBV6-5; CDR3aa: CASSYRTGLGGANVLTF; CDR3nt: TGTGCCAGCAGTTACAGGACAGGGCTTGGTGGGGCCAACGTCCTGACTTTC
j_gene: TRBJ1-2; d_gene: TRBD1; abundance: many; v_gene: TRBV7-9; CDR3aa: CASSSGTGNYGYTF; CDR3nt: TGTGCCAGCAGCTCCGGGACAGGGAACTATGGCTACACCTTC
j_gene: TRBJ1-6; d_gene: .; abundance: once; v_gene: TRBV27; CDR3aa: CASSFGVNNSPLHF; CDR3nt: TGTGCCAGCAGTTTTGGGGTGAATAATTCACCCCTCCACTTT
j_gene: TRBJ2-1; d_gene: .; abundance: many; v_gene: TRBV7-2; CDR3aa: CANSEGGYNEQFF; CDR3nt: TGTGCCAACTCGGAGGGGGGCTACAATGAGCAGTTCTTC
j_gene: TRBJ1-1; d_gene: .; abundance: .; v_gene: TRBV6-2/TRBV6-3; CDR3aa: CASSWDGSEAFF; CDR3nt: TGTGCCAGCAGTTGGGACGGTTCTGAAGCTTTCTTT
j_gene: TRBJ2-1; d_gene: TRBD2; abundance: few; v_gene: TRBV6-5; CDR3aa: CASSRLAGGGLEQFF; CDR3nt: TGTGCCAGCAGTAGGCTAGCGGGGGGCGGCCTTGAGCAGTTCTTC
j_gene: TRBJ2-3; d_gene: TRBD1; abundance: .; v_gene: TRBV7-9; CDR3aa: CASSLDRSEDTQYF; CDR3nt: TGTGCCAGCAGCCTGGACAGGTCCGAAGATACGCAGTATTTT
j_gene: TRBJ2-7; d_gene: .; abundance: .; v_gene: TRBV10-1; CDR3aa: CASSEGRHIATYEQYF; CDR3nt: TGCGCCAGCAGTGAGGGAAGACACATTGCTACCTACGAGCAGTACTTC
j_gene: TRBJ2-4; d_gene: .; abundance: many; v_gene: TRBV7-8; CDR3aa: CASTLKEVQAKNIQYF; CDR3nt: TGTGCCAGCACCCTTAAGGAGGTCCAAGCCAAAAACATTCAGTACTTC
j_gene: TRBJ1-5; d_gene: .; abundance: .; v_gene: TRBV28; CDR3aa: CASSFGRKNQPQHF; CDR3nt: TGTGCCAGCAGTTTTGGCCGGAAGAATCAGCCCCAGCATTTT
j_gene: TRBJ1-2; d_gene: .; abundance: .; v_gene: TRBV29-1; CDR3aa: CSVLLTYGYTF; CDR3nt: TGCAGCGTTTTGCTTACTTATGGCTACACCTTC
j_gene: TRBJ2-2; d_gene: .; abundance: few; v_gene: TRBV7-8; CDR3aa: CASSLGFRDQNTGELFF; CDR3nt: TGTGCCAGCAGCTTAGGGTTCCGGGACCAGAACACCGGGGAGCTGTTTTTT
j_gene: TRBJ2-2; d_gene: TRBD1; abundance: few; v_gene: TRBV28; CDR3aa: CASSITGTANTGELFF; CDR3nt: TGTGCCAGCAGCATAACCGGGACAGCGAACACCGGGGAGCTGTTTTTT
j_gene: TRBJ2-7; d_gene: TRBD1; abundance: few; v_gene: TRBV6-1; CDR3aa: CASSEGDSSYEQYF; CDR3nt: TGTGCCAGCAGTGAAGGGGACAGCTCCTACGAGCAGTACTTC
j_gene: TRBJ1-1; d_gene: TRBD1; abundance: .; v_gene: TRBV19; CDR3aa: CASSRGQTNTEAFF; CDR3nt: TGTGCCAGTAGTAGGGGACAGACGAACACTGAAGCTTTCTTT